The sequence of this T cell receptor beta chain was determined in a study of blood T cells in healthy people across ages. Points from the study as a whole: Naive CD4+ cell counts and diversity both ran higher in long-lived than in aged donors.

Germline V gene data show CDR1 as SGHRS and CDR2 as YFSETQ. Trimming cost V 4 bases and J 2 bases, with 22 bases left between them. The CDR3 loop spans 18 amino acids. For the second PCR, which ran for roughly 6 to 12 cycles, a sample-barcoded 5' primer and a J-beta primer mix were used. All cDNA molecules were each tagged by a template-switch adaptor with 12 random nucleotides. TCRdb itself ran the 5' RACE reads through MiXCR, one entry per CDR3 protein. The table lists about a million distinct CDR3 sequences, 35% to 40% of them singletons. With regard to this clonotype: As yet, its antigen is unknown.

Each donor gave 9 to 10 milliliters of peripheral blood. Isolated per sample were at least 7 million PBMCs. The chain combines TRBV5-1 with TRBJ1-5; possibly TRBD1 for D (6 bases). This receptor was obtained from a man between 18 and 35 years old in good health. Sequenced input: blood. The CDR3 region has the DNA TGCGCCAGCAGCGGGACCGGGACACTCCCGTTGGGCAATCAGCCCCAGCATTTT. It specifies CASSGTGTLPLGNQPQHF.